The sequence of this T cell receptor beta chain was determined in a study of long-term antiretroviral therapy in people with HIV. With survey level as its setting, the immunoSEQ assay was v3.0. This table comes from immunoSEQ multiplex PCR, and its TCRdb copy is limited to in-frame clones, with some not included. This sample has 20,000 to 25,000 clones, with approximately 76% found just once. As for this clone: Antigen: not known.

Whole-study findings and limits: Collection spanned 2004 to 2017; ART regimens may be less effective than current ones.

The sequence derives from a woman aged 40 to 50 with HIV. Sample: unsorted PBMCs, taken less than 1.8 years before starting antiretroviral therapy.

CDR3 nucleotides: TGTGCCAGTAGTATGGGACGGCCGCGGAACACCATATATTTT. This sequence encodes CASSMGRPRNTIYF. The chain uses TRBV19 and TRBJ1-3; tentatively, D is TRBD1 (5 bases). The CDR3 is 14 amino acids. From germline, CDR1 is LNHDA and CDR2 SQIVND (reference sequence). Trimming took 3 bases from V and 7 from J, leaving 13 bases between them.